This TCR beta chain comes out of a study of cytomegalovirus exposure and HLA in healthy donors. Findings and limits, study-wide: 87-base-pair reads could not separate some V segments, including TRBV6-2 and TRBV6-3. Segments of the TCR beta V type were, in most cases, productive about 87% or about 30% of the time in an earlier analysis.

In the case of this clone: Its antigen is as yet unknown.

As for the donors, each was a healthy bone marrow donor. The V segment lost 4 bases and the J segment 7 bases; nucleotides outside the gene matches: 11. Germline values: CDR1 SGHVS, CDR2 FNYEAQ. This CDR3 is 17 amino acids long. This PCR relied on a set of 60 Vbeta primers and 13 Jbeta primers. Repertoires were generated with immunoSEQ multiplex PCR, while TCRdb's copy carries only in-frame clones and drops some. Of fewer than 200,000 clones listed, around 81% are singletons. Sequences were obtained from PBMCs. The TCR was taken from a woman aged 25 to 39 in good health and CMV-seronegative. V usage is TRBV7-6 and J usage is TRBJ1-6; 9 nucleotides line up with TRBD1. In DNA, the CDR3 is TGTGCCAGCAGCTCCAATAGCCGGACAGGGGACAATTCACCCCTCCACTTT. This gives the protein CASSSNSRTGDNSPLHF. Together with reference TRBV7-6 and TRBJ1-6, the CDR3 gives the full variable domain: GAGVSQSPRYKVTKRGQDVALRCDPISGHVSLYWYRQALGQGPEFLTYFNYEAQQDKSGLPNDRFSAERPEGSISTLTIQRTEQRDSAMYRCASSSNSRTGDNSPLHFGNGTRLTVT.